This T cell receptor beta chain was identified in a study of cytomegalovirus exposure and HLA in healthy donors. Between the trimmed V and J ends, which lost 2 bases and 5 bases, there was a span of 11 bases. The CDR3 has 14 residues. From germline, CDR1 is SGHTS and CDR2 YDEGEE. Notes on this clone: Its antigen remains unidentified.

Findings of the study overall: Reported performance of the classifier showed diagnosis of cytomegalovirus status with high specificity and sensitivity. V- and J-gene trimming of TCR beta was linked (in a later analysis) to a missense DCLRE1C variant. About 87% or about 30% of the time was how often most TCR beta V segments were productive, according to an earlier analysis.

PCR was performed using 60 Vbeta and 13 Jbeta primers. The assay was immunoSEQ multiplex PCR, and TCRdb's table has in-frame clones only and misses some. Altogether under 110,000 clones are present, approximately 80% being singletons, with the ten largest covering 1.6%. This rearrangement joins TRBV5-8 to TRBJ1-5; no clear D gene. The material sequenced was PBMCs. The sequence was collected from a man aged 50 to 60 in good health and CMV-seronegative. This CDR3 is CASSLEGQDQPQHF. The CDR3 DNA sequence: TGTGCCAGCAGCTTAGAGGGTCAGGATCAGCCCCAGCATTTT.